The 25 T cell receptor beta chains below come from one sample, sequenced in a study of T cell changes during pregnancy in multiple sclerosis. Sequenced by immunoSEQ multiplex PCR; TCRdb stores in-frame clones only, minus some. The profile shows about 100,000 clones, more than 90% of them singletons. This specimen was peripheral blood, taken in the second trimester of pregnancy. These receptors all stem from a female donor with multiple sclerosis, enrolled in a pregnancy study.

The J gene is TRBJ1-1, the V gene TRBV5-6; the D is unclear. There are 15 residues in the CDR3. Trimming took 0 bases from V and 3 from J, leaving 12 bases between them. Germline lookup yields CDR1 SGHDT and CDR2 YYEEEE. The CDR3 DNA reads TGTGCCAGCAGCTTGGCGGGTTTACTATACACTGAAGCTTTCTTT. Encoded protein: CASSLAGLLYTEAFF.

The chain combines TRBV18 with TRBJ2-3; possible D gene TRBD2, 5 bases. Germline values: CDR1 KGHSH, CDR2 LQKENI. V was cut by 3 bases and J by 5 bases, with 18 bases left in between. The CDR3 runs 16 residues. CDR3 nucleotides: TGTGCCAGCTCACCGCTTGTAGCGAGTCTGCAAGATACGCAGTATTTT. Translation gives CASSPLVASLQDTQYF.

The V call is TRBV28, the J call TRBJ1-5; 8 nucleotides align to TRBD1. The germline V gene encodes CDR1 MDHEN and CDR2 SYDVKM. After removal of 4 bases from V and 1 base from J, the junction contained 27 bases not matched to a gene. CDR3 length: 23 amino acids. CDR3 sequence: CASSSPLGLPLEQGVRSNQPQHF. In DNA, the CDR3 is TGTGCCAGCAGTTCTCCCCTGGGACTCCCCCTTGAACAGGGGGTGCGAAGCAATCAGCCCCAGCATTTT. The entire variable domain, with the rest obtained from reference TRBV28 and TRBJ1-5, is as follows: DVKVTQSSRYLVKRTGEKVFLECVQDMDHENMFWYRQDPGLGLRLIYFSYDVKMKEKGDIPEGYSVSREKKERFSLILESASTNQTSMYLCASSSPLGLPLEQGVRSNQPQHFGDGTRLSIL.

The chain combines TRBV5-1 with TRBJ2-1, with 9 bases matching TRBD2. The CDR3 extends over 15 amino acids. Germline CDR1 reads SGHRS; CDR2 reads YFSETQ. V was clipped by 1 base and J by 7 bases; unmatched bases: 6. The CDR3 DNA follows: TGCGCCAGCAGCTTGTATGGGACTAGCCCGAATGAGCAGTTCTTC. It yields the protein CASSLYGTSPNEQFF.

This chain joins TRBV29-1 and TRBJ2-1; D perhaps matches TRBD2 (6 bases). Germline loops: CDR1 SQVTM, CDR2 ANQGSEA. V dropped 0 bases and J dropped 9 bases, with 15 bases sitting between them. There are 14 residues in the CDR3. The CDR3 reads CSVEEGGLTTEQFF. The CDR3 DNA sequence: TGCAGCGTTGAAGAGGGCGGACTAACAACTGAGCAGTTCTTC.

This sequence joins TRBV15 and TRBJ1-5, with unresolved D. This CDR3 has 13 residues. CDR1 and CDR2 from the germline V gene are LNHNV and YYDKDF (reference sequence). The V end was cut by 0 bases, the J end by 8 bases, with 8 bases between. The CDR3: CATSREAREPQHF. The CDR3 coding sequence is TGTGCCACCAGCAGAGAGGCCCGGGAGCCCCAGCATTTT.

CDR3 sequence (DNA): TGTGCCAGCAGCGTAACGGGACAGGGGATGTTGGACGAGCAGTACTTC. It yields the protein CASSVTGQGMLDEQYF. The V call is TRBV9, the J call TRBJ2-7, with TRBD1 matching 10 bases. V was clipped by 1 base and J by 5 bases; unmatched bases: 9. Germline CDR1 is SGDLS and CDR2 is YYNGEE. There are 16 residues in the CDR3.

This chain joins TRBV7-9 and TRBJ2-3; 9 bases agree with TRBD2. The V segment lost 4 bases and the J segment 0 bases; nucleotides outside the gene matches: 5. The CDR3 consists of 16 residues. Germline V gives CDR1 SEHNR, CDR2 FQNEAQ (reference sequence). CDR3: CASSSTSGPSTDTQYF. CDR3 bases: TGTGCCAGCAGCTCGACTAGCGGACCTAGCACAGATACGCAGTATTTT. Supplemented by reference TRBV7-9 and TRBJ2-3, the full variable domain reads DTGVSQNPRHKITKRGQNVTFRCDPISEHNRLYWYRQTLGQGPEFLTYFQNEAQLEKSRLLSDRFSAERPKGSFSTLEIQRTEQGDSAMYLCASSSTSGPSTDTQYFGPGTRLTVL.

This chain uses TRBV5-4 with TRBJ2-7; 7 nucleotides match TRBD2. J was trimmed by 4 bases and V by 7 bases; bases with no gene match: 11. CDR1 is SGHNT and CDR2 is YYREEE in the germline V gene (reference sequence). The CDR3 spans 14 residues. CDR3 amino acids: CASSRSGKGYEQYF. Here the CDR3 DNA reads TGTGCCAGCTCTAGGAGCGGGAAGGGGTACGAGCAGTACTTC.

The chain links TRBV1 to TRBJ2-7; the table's D call of TRBD2 was not tested on the DNA. TRBV1 has pseudogene status. This CDR3 comprises 15 residues. CDR3 coding DNA: TGCACCAGCAGCCAAGAGACTTTCGGAGGTTACGAGCAGTACTTC. Translation gives CTSSQETFGGYEQYF.

This clone showed up just a few times. The chain links TRBV19 to TRBJ1-1; D not resolved. V lost 10 bases and J lost 5, with 23 bases in between. CDR3 size: 15 residues. CDR1 is LNHDA, CDR2 SQIVND, per germline (reference sequence). As DNA, the CDR3 is TGTGCCACCCAGTGGCGGGTAGAGGGAAAGACTGAAGCTTTCTTT. Its translation: CATQWRVEGKTEAFF.

The chain employs TRBV5-1 and TRBJ1-2, with TRBD1 matching 11 bases. Germline V lookup: CDR1 SGHRS, CDR2 YFSETQ. Trimming removed 0 bases from V and 4 bases from J; junction bases left unmatched: 2. The CDR3 runs to 15 residues. CDR3 sequence (DNA): TGCGCCAGCAGCTTGGGTGGACAGGGGGCCTATGGCTACACCTTC. This gives the protein CASSLGGQGAYGYTF.

The sample holds a few counts of this clone. The rearrangement joins TRBV11-1 to TRBJ2-2; 12 bases are a match to TRBD2. Losses at the gene ends were 6 bases for V and 6 bases for J; bases not matched to a gene: 8. The CDR3 runs 16 residues. Germline V gene data show CDR1 as SGHAT and CDR2 as FQDESV (reference sequence). CDR3: CASRDTSGRSSGELFF. The CDR3 DNA follows: TGTGCCAGCAGAGATACTAGCGGGAGGTCGTCCGGGGAGCTGTTTTTT.

This clone was recorded only once. V gene TRBV7-2 combines with J gene TRBJ2-1, with TRBD2 identical over 9 bases. CDR3 length equals 16 residues. With 7 bases clipped from V and 1 base from J, the junction kept 8 bases outside the gene matches. Germline CDR1 and CDR2: SGHTA and FQGNSA. The CDR3: CASTISGRRSYNEQFF. The CDR3 DNA sequence: TGTGCCAGCACCATTAGCGGGAGACGGTCCTACAATGAGCAGTTCTTC.

The chain combines TRBV29-1 with TRBJ2-7; TRBD1 aligns across 7 bases. CDR1 SQVTM and CDR2 ANQGSEA come from the germline V gene. Germline trimming cut 1 base from V and 1 base from J; bases unmatched to any gene: 10. The CDR3 runs to 16 residues. CDR3 in amino acids: CSVEGSPGQSSYEQYF. CDR3 bases: TGCAGCGTTGAAGGCTCCCCGGGACAGAGTTCCTACGAGCAGTACTTC.

The chain has TRBV10-3 and TRBJ1-4, with D uncertain. Trimming left V 4 bases short and J 0 bases short, with 3 bases between. CDR3 size: 13 residues. Looked up from germline, CDR1 is ENHRY and CDR2 is SYGVKD. CDR3 region: CAISGTTNEKLFF. The DNA for the CDR3 is TGTGCCATCAGTGGTACAACTAATGAAAAACTGTTTTTT.

This clone was recorded only once. V is TRBV23-1 and J is TRBJ1-1, with D unclear. TRBV23-1 is marked as an open reading frame, function uncertain. The V end was cut by 7 bases, the J end by 1 base, with 7 bases between. The length of the CDR3 is 12 residues. The CDR3, as DNA: TGCGCCAGCAATCCAAAGAACACTGAAGCTTTCTTT. Translating gives CASNPKNTEAFF.

This chain uses TRBV30 with TRBJ2-1; 10 nucleotides line up with TRBD1. The ends lost 0 bases at V and 7 bases at J; junction bases unmatched: 9. CDR3 length equals 16 residues. In germline, CDR1 is GTSNPN, CDR2 SVGIG (reference sequence). The DNA for the CDR3 is TGTGCCTGGAGTGTACGACAGGGGGCAGTTGGTAATGAGCAGTTCTTC. This encodes CAWSVRQGAVGNEQFF.

This sequence joins TRBV29-1 and TRBJ2-7; 13 positions agree with TRBD2. The CDR3 loop spans 15 amino acids. V trimming: 0 bases; J trimming: 4 bases; junction bases outside the gene matches: 3. Germline V gives CDR1 SQVTM, CDR2 ANQGSEA. The CDR3 sequence: CSVEERTSGSYEQYF. The CDR3 region has the DNA TGCAGCGTTGAAGAACGGACTAGCGGGAGTTACGAGCAGTACTTC.

The chain combines TRBV11-2 with TRBJ1-2; 8 bases agree with TRBD1. Germline-derived CDR1 and CDR2 are SGHAT and FQNNGV. CDR3 length: 13 amino acids. V trimming: 7 bases; J trimming: 6 bases; junction bases outside the gene matches: 7. Written as DNA, the CDR3 is TGTGCCAGCAACCCCGGGACAGGCAATGGCTACACCTTC. Protein: CASNPGTGNGYTF.

The V and J genes are TRBV2 and TRBJ1-1, with D hard to call. V was clipped by 2 bases and J by 0 bases, with 7 bases between them. The CDR3 runs to 14 residues. From germline, CDR1 is SNHLY and CDR2 FYNNEI. CDR3 sequence (DNA): TGTGCCAGCAGTGAAAGAGGTTTGAACACTGAAGCTTTCTTT. Its translation: CASSERGLNTEAFF.

The chain has TRBV7-9 and TRBJ2-3, with unresolved D. Germline V gene lookup returns CDR1 SEHNR and CDR2 FQNEAQ (reference sequence). The CDR3 is made up of 13 amino acids. V was cut by 5 bases and J by 2 bases, with 8 bases left in between. The CDR3 region has the DNA TGTGCCAGCAGCCCCGACTCCACAGATACGCAGTATTTT. This encodes CASSPDSTDTQYF.

The chain is built from TRBV7-6 and TRBJ1-1; D is possibly TRBD1 (5 bases). Looked up from germline, CDR1 is SGHVS and CDR2 is FNYEAQ. This CDR3 region has 13 residues. The germline V and J ends were trimmed by 5 bases and 5 bases, with 12 bases remaining between them. CDR3 residues: CASSALTETEAFF. The CDR3 DNA reads as TGTGCCAGCAGCGCCTTGACAGAGACTGAAGCTTTCTTT. Variable domain in full (rest from reference TRBV7-6 and TRBJ1-1): GAGVSQSPRYKVTKRGQDVALRCDPISGHVSLYWYRQALGQGPEFLTYFNYEAQQDKSGLPNDRFSAERPEGSISTLTIQRTEQRDSAMYRCASSALTETEAFFGQGTRLTVV.

The rearrangement links TRBV19 to TRBJ1-5; 8 nucleotides line up with TRBD1. The CDR3 has 16 amino acids. Looked up from germline, CDR1 is LNHDA and CDR2 is SQIVND (reference sequence). With 4 bases clipped from V and 0 bases from J, the junction kept 5 bases outside the gene matches. This CDR3 is CASSKDRADSNQPQHF. The CDR3 region has the DNA TGTGCCAGTAGTAAGGACAGGGCAGATAGCAATCAGCCCCAGCATTTT.

J is TRBJ1-4 and V is TRBV2; D possibly corresponds to TRBD1 (6 bases). This CDR3 spans 15 amino acids. V dropped 6 bases and J dropped 5 bases, with 16 bases sitting between them. Germline CDR1 reads SNHLY; CDR2 reads FYNNEI. The CDR3 DNA follows: TGTGCCAGCAGCGATACAGGGAGTCCAAATGAAAAACTGTTTTTT. This sequence encodes CASSDTGSPNEKLFF. The full variable domain, its missing parts supplied by reference TRBV2 and TRBJ1-4, is EPEVTQTPSHQVTQMGQEVILRCVPISNHLYFYWYRQILGQKVEFLVSFYNNEISEKSEIFDDQFSVERPDGSNFTLKIRSTKLEDSAMYFCASSDTGSPNEKLFFGSGTQLSVL.